This TCR beta chain was documented in a study of cytomegalovirus exposure and HLA in healthy donors. Germline trimming cut 7 bases from V and 6 bases from J; bases unmatched to any gene: 10. Germline-derived CDR1 and CDR2 are SQVTM and ANQGSEA. CDR3 size: 14 residues. The primer mix had 60 Vbeta and 13 Jbeta primers. Assay used: immunoSEQ multiplex PCR; TCRdb lists only in-frame clones, some missing. The data contain 190,000 or so clones, less than 90% of them singletons. Among the donors, all were healthy bone marrow donors. A remark on this clone: Its antigen is undetermined.

Study-level points and caveats: HLA restriction was apparent for most CMV-associated TCR beta chains in a later analysis.

The J gene is TRBJ2-1, the V gene TRBV29-1, with 9 bases identical to TRBD1. The sample taken for sequencing was PBMCs. The clonotype was recovered from a man aged 50-59 years in good health and CMV-seronegative. CDR3 nucleotides: TGCAGCGCGAGACCAGGGACAGGGATCAATGAGCAGTTCTTC. Its translation: CSARPGTGINEQFF.